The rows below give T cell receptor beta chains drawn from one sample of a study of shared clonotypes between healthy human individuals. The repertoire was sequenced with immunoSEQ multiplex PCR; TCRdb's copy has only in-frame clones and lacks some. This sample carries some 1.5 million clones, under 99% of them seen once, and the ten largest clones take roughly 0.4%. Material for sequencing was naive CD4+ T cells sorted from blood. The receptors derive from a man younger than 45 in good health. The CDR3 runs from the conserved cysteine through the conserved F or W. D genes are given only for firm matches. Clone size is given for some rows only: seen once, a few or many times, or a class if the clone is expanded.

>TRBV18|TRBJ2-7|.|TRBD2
CASSPAGGTFHEQYF
TGTGCCAGCTCACCGGCGGGAGGTACCTTCCACGAGCAGTACTTC
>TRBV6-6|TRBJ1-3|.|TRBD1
CASSGTVSGNTIYF
TGTGCCAGCAGTGGGACAGTCTCTGGAAACACCATATATTTT
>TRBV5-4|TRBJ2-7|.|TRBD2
CASSSSGDSYEQYF
TGTGCCAGCAGCTCTAGCGGGGACTCCTACGAGCAGTACTTC
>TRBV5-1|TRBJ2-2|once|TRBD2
CASRPTSGLNTGELFF
TGCGCCAGCAGGCCGACTAGCGGGCTGAACACCGGGGAGCTGTTTTTT
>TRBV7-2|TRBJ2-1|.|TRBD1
CASSLEAGTGLHEQFF
TGTGCCAGCAGCTTAGAAGCAGGGACAGGTCTCCATGAGCAGTTCTTC
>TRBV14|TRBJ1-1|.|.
CASSQWQGSTEAFF
TGTGCCAGCAGCCAATGGCAGGGTAGTACTGAAGCTTTCTTT
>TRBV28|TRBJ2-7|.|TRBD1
CASSSGTGIYEQYF
TGTGCCAGCAGTTCCGGGACAGGGATCTACGAGCAGTACTTC
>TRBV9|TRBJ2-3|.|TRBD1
CASSVGPTGGLDTQYF
TGTGCCAGCAGCGTAGGTCCTACAGGGGGCCTGGATACGCAGTATTTT
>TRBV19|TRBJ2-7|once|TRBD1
CASSIASGQVYEQYF
TGTGCCAGTAGTATCGCGTCGGGACAGGTCTACGAGCAGTACTTC
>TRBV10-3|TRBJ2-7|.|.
CAISDIESYEQYF
TGTGCCATCAGTGATATTGAATCCTACGAGCAGTACTTC
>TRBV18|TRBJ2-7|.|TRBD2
CASSPSAGGLSYEQYF
TGTGCCAGCTCACCATCAGCGGGAGGTCTTTCCTACGAGCAGTACTTC
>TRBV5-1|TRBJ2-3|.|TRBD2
CASSPGLAGTDTQYF
TGCGCCAGCAGCCCGGGACTAGCGGGAACAGATACGCAGTATTTT
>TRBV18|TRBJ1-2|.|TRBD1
CASSLGQTDYGYTF
TGTGCCAGCTCACTGGGACAGACCGACTATGGCTACACCTTC
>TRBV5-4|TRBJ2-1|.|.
CASTLGGPGVPNEQFF
TGTGCCAGCACACTCGGGGGGCCGGGAGTCCCCAATGAGCAGTTCTTC
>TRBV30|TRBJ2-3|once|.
CAWSLRTTDTQYF
TGTGCCTGGAGCCTGCGGACCACAGATACGCAGTATTTT
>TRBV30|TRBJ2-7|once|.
CAWSGYYTYEQYF
TGTGCCTGGAGTGGATACTACACCTACGAGCAGTACTTC
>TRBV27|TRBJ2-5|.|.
CASSPLREQETQYF
TGTGCCAGCAGTCCGTTACGGGAGCAAGAGACCCAGTACTTC
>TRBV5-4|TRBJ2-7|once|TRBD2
CASSTKASGTVYSYEQYF
TGTGCCAGCAGCACCAAGGCTAGCGGGACCGTATACTCCTACGAGCAGTACTTC
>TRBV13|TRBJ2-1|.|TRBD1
CASSLGRQGKAYNEQFF
TGTGCCAGCAGCTTAGGCCGACAGGGGAAGGCCTACAATGAGCAGTTCTTC
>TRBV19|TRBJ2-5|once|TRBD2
CASSRGLAGLQETQYF
TGTGCCAGTAGTAGGGGGCTAGCGGGTCTCCAAGAGACCCAGTACTTC
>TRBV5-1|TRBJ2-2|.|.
CASSPRGQNGELFF
TGCGCCAGCAGCCCCCGGGGTCAAAACGGGGAGCTGTTTTTT
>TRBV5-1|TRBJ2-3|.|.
CASSPRRDSTDTQYF
TGCGCCAGCAGCCCCCGGCGGGACAGCACAGATACGCAGTATTTT
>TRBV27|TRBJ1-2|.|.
CATEARDPPGYTF
TGTGCCACCGAAGCCCGGGACCCGCCTGGCTACACCTTC
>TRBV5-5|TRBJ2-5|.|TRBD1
CASSLEGTGGRETQYF
TGTGCCAGCAGCTTGGAGGGGACAGGGGGGAGAGAGACCCAGTACTTC
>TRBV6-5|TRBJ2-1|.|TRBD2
CASSPREVSYNEQFF
TGTGCCAGCAGTCCTCGGGAGGTTTCCTACAATGAGCAGTTCTTC
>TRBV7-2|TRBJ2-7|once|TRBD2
CASSKLAGGYEQYF
TGTGCCAGCAGCAAACTAGCGGGAGGATACGAGCAGTACTTC